This is a list of T cell receptor beta chains from one sample in a study of CD4 T cells in relation to SARS-CoV-2 and coronaviruses. These receptors are not linked to any known antigen. TCRdb's table, derived via immunoSEQ multiplex PCR, lists solely in-frame clones and lacks some. The sample lists 15,000 to 20,000 clones, approximately 80% occurring once. The sample comprised CD4+ T cells from PBMCs, cultured in vitro. Receptor source: a human donor in good health. The CDR3 runs from the conserved cysteine through the conserved F or W. Each record gives: J gene, V gene, clone size, D gene, CDR3 protein, CDR3 DNA. D genes are given only for firm matches. Expanded clones get a size class; other rows say once, few or many, or leave the size out.

>TRBJ2-1|TRBV3-1/TRBV3-2|large|-
CASRGLSYNEQFF
TGTGCCAGCAGAGGACTCTCCTACAATGAGCAGTTCTTC
>TRBJ1-1|TRBV6-5|-|TRBD1
CASSYSPTGRVSEAFF
TGTGCCAGCAGTTATTCCCCGACAGGGAGAGTTTCTGAAGCTTTCTTT
>TRBJ1-1|TRBV11-2|-|-
CASSLGLGSEAFF
TGTGCCAGCAGCTTAGGTTTGGGCTCTGAAGCTTTCTTT
>TRBJ1-3|TRBV12-3/TRBV12-4|-|-
CASSLDSGNTIYF
TGTGCCAGCAGTTTAGACTCTGGAAACACCATATATTTT
>TRBJ2-1|TRBV3-1/TRBV3-2|-|-
CASSQKRWGGEQFF
TGTGCCAGCAGCCAAAAACGGTGGGGAGGAGAGCAGTTCTTC
>TRBJ1-5|TRBV14|-|-
CASSQDWVGPQHF
TGTGCCAGCAGCCAAGATTGGGTCGGGCCCCAGCATTTT
>TRBJ1-1|TRBV28|-|-
CASIVGGRRNTEAFF
TGTGCCAGCATCGTAGGGGGGAGGAGGAACACTGAAGCTTTCTTT
>TRBJ2-5|TRBV2|-|-
CASSVSWTAQETQYF
TGTGCCAGCAGTGTGTCCTGGACAGCACAAGAGACCCAGTACTTC
>TRBJ2-7|TRBV2|-|-
CASRSRDGGTYEQYF
TGTGCCAGCAGGAGCCGGGACGGGGGCACCTACGAGCAGTACTTC
>TRBJ1-1|TRBV27|-|-
CASKRGAYNTEAFF
TGTGCCAGCAAGCGAGGGGCTTACAACACTGAAGCTTTCTTT
>TRBJ1-2|TRBV5-4|-|-
CASRQAGVNYGYTF
TGTGCCAGCAGGCAAGCAGGCGTAAACTATGGCTACACCTTC
>TRBJ2-5|TRBV28|-|-
CASTLGGWETQYF
TGTGCCAGCACCTTGGGGGGCTGGGAGACCCAGTACTTC
>TRBJ1-2|TRBV20-1|few|-
CSASRPGNANYGYTF
TGCAGTGCTAGTAGGCCGGGAAACGCTAACTATGGCTACACCTTC
>TRBJ1-1|TRBV19|-|-
CASSILGNTEAFF
TGTGCCAGTAGTATACTGGGGAACACTGAAGCTTTCTTT
>TRBJ1-5|TRBV7-3|-|TRBD1
CASSARDREDQPQHF
TGTGCCAGCAGCGCCCGGGACAGGGAAGATCAGCCCCAGCATTTT
>TRBJ2-7|TRBV6-2/TRBV6-3|-|-
CASSYSATGKIEQYF
TGTGCCAGCAGTTACTCCGCTACAGGGAAGATAGAGCAGTACTTC
>TRBJ2-1|TRBV29-1|-|-
CSALTSYNEQFF
TGCAGCGCCTTGACAAGCTACAATGAGCAGTTCTTC
>TRBJ1-1|TRBV19|-|-
CASSPVVGGASAEAFF
TGTGCCAGTAGTCCCGTCGTAGGGGGGGCGTCGGCTGAAGCTTTCTTT
>TRBJ2-3|TRBV3-1/TRBV3-2|-|TRBD2
CASSRGTSGTGLTDTQYF
TGTGCCAGCAGCCGAGGGACTAGCGGTACTGGACTCACAGATACGCAGTATTTT
>TRBJ1-1|TRBV24-1|-|-
CATDPSPGTGVKLSMNTEAFF
TGTGCCACCGACCCTTCGCCGGGTACCGGGGTCAAGCTTTCGATGAACACTGAAGCTTTCTTT
>TRBJ2-1|TRBV28|once|-
CASSLLGNEQFF
TGTGCCAGCAGTTTATTGGGGAATGAGCAGTTCTTC
>TRBJ2-3|TRBV19|-|TRBD2
CASSTISGSTDTQYF
TGTGCCAGTAGTACGATTAGCGGGAGTACAGATACGCAGTATTTT
>TRBJ1-2|TRBV30|-|-
CACSADGVGSYTF
TGTGCCTGTTCTGCGGACGGCGTAGGGAGCTACACCTTC
>TRBJ1-4|TRBV14|-|TRBD1
CASSPGQGIANEKLFF
TGTGCCAGCAGCCCGGGACAGGGGATCGCTAATGAAAAACTGTTTTTT
>TRBJ1-1|TRBV10-1|-|-
CASSEHPLNTEAFF
TGCGCCAGCAGTGAGCATCCTCTGAACACTGAAGCTTTCTTT
>TRBJ1-6|TRBV3-1/TRBV3-2|-|TRBD1
CASSLGQGRNSPLHF
TGTGCCAGCAGCCTTGGACAGGGCCGAAATTCACCCCTCCACTTT
>TRBJ1-5|TRBV30|-|-
CAWSVQGDQPQHF
TGTGCCTGGAGTGTACAGGGAGATCAGCCCCAGCATTTT
>TRBJ1-2|TRBV5-6|-|-
CASSRQARGGYTF
TGTGCCAGCAGCAGACAGGCCCGGGGGGGCTACACCTTC
>TRBJ2-5|TRBV5-1|-|TRBD1
CASSFTGDGETQYF
TGCGCCAGCAGCTTCACAGGGGACGGAGAGACCCAGTACTTC
>TRBJ2-7|TRBV7-2|-|-
CASSLSSDGSYEQYF
TGTGCCAGCAGCTTGAGCTCAGACGGCTCCTACGAGCAGTACTTC
>TRBJ2-5|TRBV11-2|-|-
CASRLGGLETQYF
TGTGCCAGCAGATTAGGGGGGCTGGAGACCCAGTACTTC
>TRBJ2-1|TRBV7-9|-|TRBD2
CASSLGASGSREQFF
TGTGCCAGCAGCTTAGGTGCTAGCGGGAGTCGGGAGCAGTTCTTC
>TRBJ2-7|TRBV3-1/TRBV3-2|-|TRBD1
CASSGQGGHEQYF
TGTGCCAGCAGCGGGCAAGGGGGCCACGAGCAGTACTTC
>TRBJ2-1|TRBV19|-|TRBD2
CASSELAGPYNEQFF
TGTGCCAGTAGCGAACTAGCGGGACCCTACAATGAGCAGTTCTTC
>TRBJ2-2|TRBV24-1|-|-
CATSDTVRASRPSTDTGELFF
TGTGCCACCAGTGACACTGTAAGGGCGTCCCGCCCCAGTACGGACACCGGGGAGCTGTTTTTT
>TRBJ2-1|TRBV13|-|TRBD2
CASSHTSATYNEQFF
TGTGCCAGCAGCCATACTAGCGCCACCTACAATGAGCAGTTCTTC
>TRBJ2-7|TRBV19|-|-
CASSLDNNEQYF
TGTGCCAGTAGTTTGGACAATAACGAGCAGTACTTC
>TRBJ2-6|TRBV6-1|few|-
CASSEASSGANVLTF
TGTGCCAGCAGTGAAGCTAGCTCTGGGGCCAACGTCCTGACTTTC
>TRBJ1-4|TRBV12-5|-|TRBD1
CASGLVLFGQGRAANEKLFF
TGTGCTAGTGGTTTGGTACTGTTCGGACAGGGCCGAGCCGCTAATGAAAAACTGTTTTTT
>TRBJ1-5|TRBV6-1|-|-
CASSEGTGIYPQHF
TGTGCCAGCAGTGAAGGAACGGGGATTTACCCCCAGCATTTT
>TRBJ2-1|TRBV15|-|-
CATSSLQYDSYNEQFF
TGTGCCACCAGCAGTCTTCAGTACGACTCCTACAATGAGCAGTTCTTC
>TRBJ2-7|TRBV28|-|-
CASRRHEQYF
TGTGCCAGTCGGCGGCACGAGCAGTACTTC
>TRBJ2-5|TRBV19|-|-
CASSYVGSRETQYF
TGTGCCAGTAGTTATGTGGGGTCACGGGAGACCCAGTACTTC
>TRBJ2-3|TRBV11-2|-|-
CASSLEGPTDTQYF
TGTGCCAGCAGCTTAGAGGGACCCACAGATACGCAGTATTTT
>TRBJ2-7|TRBV5-1|-|TRBD1
CASSYLDRDEQYF
TGCGCCAGCAGCTACTTAGACAGGGACGAGCAGTACTTC
>TRBJ1-5|TRBV9|-|-
CASSLWRVNQPQHF
TGTGCCAGCAGCTTATGGAGGGTTAATCAGCCCCAGCATTTT
>TRBJ2-7|TRBV11-2|-|-
CASSLVPGRGEQYF
TGTGCCAGCAGCTTAGTCCCGGGAAGAGGCGAGCAGTACTTC
>TRBJ2-2|TRBV11-2|once|TRBD2
CASSLTAGGSGGELFF
TGTGCCAGCAGCCTTACAGCGGGAGGTTCAGGCGGGGAGCTGTTTTTT
>TRBJ1-2|TRBV30|few|-
CAWGSSGTIYGYTF
TGTGCCTGGGGGTCGAGCGGGACCATCTATGGCTACACCTTC
>TRBJ2-2|TRBV5-3|-|-
CARSSTRYGELFF
TGTGCCAGAAGCTCTACAAGGTACGGGGAGCTGTTTTTT